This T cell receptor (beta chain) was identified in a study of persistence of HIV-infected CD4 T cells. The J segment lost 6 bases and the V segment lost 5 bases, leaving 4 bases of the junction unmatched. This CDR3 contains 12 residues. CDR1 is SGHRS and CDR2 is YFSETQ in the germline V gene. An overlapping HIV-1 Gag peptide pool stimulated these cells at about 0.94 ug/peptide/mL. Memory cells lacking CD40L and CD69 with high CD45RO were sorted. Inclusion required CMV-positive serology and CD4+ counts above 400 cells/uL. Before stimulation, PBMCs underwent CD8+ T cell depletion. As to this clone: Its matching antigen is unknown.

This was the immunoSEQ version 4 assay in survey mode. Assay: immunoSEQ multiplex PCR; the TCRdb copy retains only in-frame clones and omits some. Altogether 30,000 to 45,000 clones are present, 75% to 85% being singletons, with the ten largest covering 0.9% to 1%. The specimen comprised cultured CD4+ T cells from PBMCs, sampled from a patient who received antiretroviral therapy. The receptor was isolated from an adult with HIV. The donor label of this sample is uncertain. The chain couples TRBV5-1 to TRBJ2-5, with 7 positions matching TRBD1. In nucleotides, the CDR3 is TGCGCCAGCAGAACGGGACAGCAGACCCAGTACTTC. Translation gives CASRTGQQTQYF. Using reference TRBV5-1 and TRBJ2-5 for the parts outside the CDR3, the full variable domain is KAGVTQTPRYLIKTRGQQVTLSCSPISGHRSVSWYQQTPGQGLQFLFEYFSETQRNKGNFPGRFSGRQFSNSRSEMNVSTLELGDSALYLCASRTGQQTQYFGPGTRLLVL.